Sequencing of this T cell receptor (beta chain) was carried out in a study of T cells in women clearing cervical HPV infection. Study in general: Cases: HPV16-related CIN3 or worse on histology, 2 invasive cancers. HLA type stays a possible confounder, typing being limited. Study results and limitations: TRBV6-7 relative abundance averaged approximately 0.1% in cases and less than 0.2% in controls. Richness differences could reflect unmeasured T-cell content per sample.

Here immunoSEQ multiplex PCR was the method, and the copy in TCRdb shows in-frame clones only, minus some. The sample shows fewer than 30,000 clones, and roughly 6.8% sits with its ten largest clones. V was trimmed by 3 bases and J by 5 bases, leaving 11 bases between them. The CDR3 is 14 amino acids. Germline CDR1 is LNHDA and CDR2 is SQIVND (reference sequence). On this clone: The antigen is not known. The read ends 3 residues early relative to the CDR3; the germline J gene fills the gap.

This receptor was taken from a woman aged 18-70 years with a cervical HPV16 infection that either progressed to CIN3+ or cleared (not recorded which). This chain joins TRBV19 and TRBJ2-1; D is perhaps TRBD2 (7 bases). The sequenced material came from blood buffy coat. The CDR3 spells CASSIRGGDNEQFF. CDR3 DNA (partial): TGTGCCAGTAGTATCAGGGGAGGGGACAATGAG.